The 18 T cell receptor beta chains below were found in one sample sequenced in a study of T cells in Graves' hyperthyroidism and ophthalmopathy. From RNA transcripts, TCR beta CDR3 regions were amplified. The HTBI primer set served for first-round RT-PCR of the TCR CDR3. In TCRdb, the multiplex PCR reads were re-called with MiXCR into one record per CDR3 protein. Of hundreds of thousands of distinct CDR3 sequences in the sample, over 35% were seen once. What was sequenced was blood. These receptors came from a man younger than 35 with Graves' hyperthyroidism.

This clonotype has a handful of counts. This rearrangement joins TRBV13 to TRBJ2-7, with 10 nucleotides matching TRBD1. Germline CDR1 and CDR2: PRHDT and FYEKMQ (reference sequence). This CDR3 has 15 residues. The V and J ends lost 5 bases and 2 bases, in that order; junction bases with no gene match: 6. The CDR3, as DNA: TGTGCCAGCAGCCCCGGAGGACAGGGGGCCTACGAGCAGTACTTC. It is translated as CASSPGGQGAYEQYF.

This clonotype was counted many times. V usage is TRBV20-1 and J usage is TRBJ1-2, with D perhaps TRBD1 (6 bases). CDR3 length: 12 residues. The germline V and J ends were trimmed by 3 bases and 6 bases, with 11 bases remaining between them. Per the germline V gene, CDR1 is DFQATT and CDR2 is SNEGSKA (reference sequence). CDR3 nucleotide sequence: TGCAGTGCTAGTGTACAGGGAGATGGCTACACCTTC. This codes for CSASVQGDGYTF.

In this sample, this clonotype turned up a few times. The CDR3, as DNA: TGTGCCAGCAGTTTCCCCCCAGGGAGAGTGAACACTGAAGCTTTCTTT. Translated: CASSFPPGRVNTEAFF. The chain carries TRBV12-3 or TRBV12-4 and TRBJ1-1; possible D gene TRBD1, 5 bases. CDR3 size: 16 residues. With 3 bases removed from V and 0 bases from J, the gap between germline ends came to 14 bases.

This clonotype has more than one count but fewer than ten. The chain uses TRBV6-5 and TRBJ1-2, with no clear D. The CDR3 extends over 16 amino acids. The V end lost 1 base, the J end lost 2 bases, and 14 bases lay between the germline ends. The germline gives CDR1 MNHEY, CDR2 SVGAGI. The CDR3 nucleotides read TGTGCCAGCAGTTACTTCTCGAGCAGATTCAACTATGGCTACACCTTC. It specifies CASSYFSSRFNYGYTF.

V usage is TRBV3-1 and J usage is TRBJ1-6; D remains ambiguous. From germline, CDR1 is LGHDT and CDR2 YNNKEL (reference sequence). V was pared by 3 bases and J by 13 bases, with 7 bases between. This CDR3 spans 11 amino acids. The CDR3 spells CASSHGSPLHF. DNA for the CDR3: TGTGCCAGCAGCCACGGAAGTCCCCTCCACTTT.

CDR3: CSASGSHPGQAYEQYF. The DNA of the CDR3 is TGCAGTGCTAGTGGCTCCCACCCGGGACAGGCATACGAGCAGTACTTC. The V call is TRBV20-1, the J call TRBJ2-7; 8 bases are shared with TRBD1. CDR3 length: 16 residues. Germline values: CDR1 DFQATT, CDR2 SNEGSKA (reference sequence). V trimming: 3 bases; J trimming: 4 bases; junction bases outside the gene matches: 14.

The rearrangement uses TRBV12-3 or TRBV12-4 and TRBJ2-7, with TRBD2 matching 7 bases. The V segment lost 1 base and the J segment 0 bases; nucleotides outside the gene matches: 9. This CDR3 has 17 residues. As DNA, the CDR3 is TGTGCCAGCAGTTTAGGTACCGAGCGGGGTAACTCCTACGAGCAGTACTTC. It translates to CASSLGTERGNSYEQYF.

The table lists this clonotype with many counts. This chain links TRBV15 with TRBJ1-2, with no clear D. The germline V and J ends were trimmed by 1 base and 0 bases, with 9 bases remaining between them. From germline, CDR1 is LNHNV and CDR2 YYDKDF (reference sequence). This CDR3 is built from 15 residues. As DNA, the CDR3 is TGTGCCACCAGCAGAGGGGGAGACCCTAACTATGGCTACACCTTC. Its translation: CATSRGGDPNYGYTF.

V usage is TRBV7-2 and J usage is TRBJ2-6, with 7 bases that match TRBD1. This CDR3 spans 20 amino acids. J was trimmed by 0 bases and V by 5 bases; bases with no gene match: 16. Looked up from germline, CDR1 is SGHTA and CDR2 is FQGNSA. The CDR3 DNA is TGTGCCAGCAGCCAAGATCTCCCGACAGGGATGGGCTCTGGGGCCAACGTCCTGACTTTC. Amino acid sequence: CASSQDLPTGMGSGANVLTF.

This clonotype was counted at least ten times. Here the CDR3 reads CASSPRTGQPQHF. The CDR3 DNA reads as TGTGCCAGCAGCCCCCGGACTGGGCAGCCCCAGCATTTT. This rearrangement joins TRBV7-8 to TRBJ1-5; the D is unclear. The CDR3 spans 13 residues. CDR1 and CDR2 from the germline V gene are SGHVS and FQNEAQ. Trimming stripped 5 bases from V and 7 bases from J, with 12 bases between.

This clonotype was seen a handful of times. The V and J genes are TRBV4-3 and TRBJ2-6, with D possibly matching TRBD1 (5 bases). Germline-derived CDR1 and CDR2 are LGHNA and YSLEER. Trimming pared 6 bases from V and 0 bases from J, leaving 15 bases between. This CDR3 is built from 17 residues. CDR3 sequence (DNA): TGCGCCAGCAGTCTTTCCGACAGCTCCTCTGGGGCCAACGTCCTGACTTTC. Protein: CASSLSDSSSGANVLTF.

This clonotype was found many times. The chain recombines TRBV27 with TRBJ1-1; possible D gene TRBD1, 6 bases. Germline loops: CDR1 MNHEY, CDR2 SMNVEV (reference sequence). The CDR3 contains 15 residues. V lost 1 base and J lost 1, with 10 bases in between. DNA of the CDR3: TGTGCCAGCAGTTTATTGGGGACACGGAACACTGAAGCTTTCTTT. As protein: CASSLLGTRNTEAFF.

This clonotype is a singleton in its sample. The chain is built from TRBV20-1 and TRBJ1-5, with TRBD1 as a possible D gene (5 bases). Trimming cost V 8 bases and J 3 bases, with 11 bases left between them. There are 12 residues in the CDR3. Per the germline V gene, CDR1 is DFQATT and CDR2 is SNEGSKA (reference sequence). The CDR3 bases are TGCAGTTTAGAGGGGTTCAATCAGCCCCAGCATTTT. It yields the protein CSLEGFNQPQHF.

The chain combines TRBV4-2 with TRBJ2-5; D is ambiguous. CDR3 size: 14 residues. Germline CDR1 and CDR2: LGHNA and YNFKEQ. V lost 4 bases to trimming and J lost 3 bases, with 12 bases between them. The DNA for the CDR3 is TGTGCCAGCAGCCCTACCCGGAAGGAAGAGACCCAGTACTTC. Its translation is CASSPTRKEETQYF.

The chain joins TRBV25-1 to TRBJ1-1; 11 bases align to TRBD1. This CDR3 contains 15 residues. Germline V lookup: CDR1 MGHDK, CDR2 SYGVNS. The V gene end was trimmed by 7 bases and the J gene end by 5 bases; junction bases not matched to a gene: 9. CDR3 sequence (DNA): TGTGCCAGCAAGCGGACAGGGGGCCGGGTAACTGAAGCTTTCTTT. This gives the protein CASKRTGGRVTEAFF.

Ten or more counts support this clonotype. This rearrangement joins TRBV10-3 to TRBJ1-6; 8 bases map to TRBD1. The CDR3 is 13 residues long. V lost 10 bases, J lost 10 bases, and 9 bases stayed unmatched. Germline CDR1 and CDR2: ENHRY and SYGVKD. The CDR3 loop reads CATTDRERSPLHF. CDR3 DNA: TGTGCCACGACGGACAGGGAAAGATCACCCCTCCACTTT.

The chain employs TRBV5-1 and TRBJ2-7; D is possibly TRBD1 or TRBD2 (6 bases each). V lost 0 bases and J lost 6, with 16 bases in between. Germline V gene data show CDR1 as SGHRS and CDR2 as YFSETQ. This CDR3 has 15 amino acids. CDR3 loop: CASSLGATGGSEQYF. The CDR3 nucleotides read TGCGCCAGCAGCTTGGGGGCGACCGGGGGCAGCGAGCAGTACTTC. The full variable domain, in which reference TRBV5-1 and TRBJ2-7 provide the parts outside the CDR3, is KAGVTQTPRYLIKTRGQQVTLSCSPISGHRSVSWYQQTPGQGLQFLFEYFSETQRNKGNFPGRFSGRQFSNSRSEMNVSTLELGDSALYLCASSLGATGGSEQYFGPGTRLTVT.

The genes are TRBV9 and TRBJ2-3; possible D gene TRBD1, 6 bases. V was shortened by 4 bases and J by 1 base, with 10 bases between the two germline ends. The CDR3 is 14 residues long. Germline-derived CDR1 and CDR2 are SGDLS and YYNGEE. The CDR3 loop is CASSPKGGTDTQYF. DNA for the CDR3: TGTGCCAGCAGCCCCAAGGGGGGCACAGATACGCAGTATTTT.